The clone carrying this T cell receptor (beta chain) was seen a few times. Its antigen is unknown. CDR3 size: 15 residues. Germline loops: CDR1 ENHRY, CDR2 SYGVKD. Trimming at V came to 0 bases and at J to 4 bases, leaving 3 bases not matched to a gene. This entry comes from a study of T cell repertoires in cytomegalovirus infection. Overall study: Selected CMV epitopes included recently identified HLA-C-restricted ones as well as well-studied HLA-B-restricted ones.

Study-level findings and limits: Of the TCR beta families, the public ones yielded a cumulative frequency that identified carriers of CMV plus the relevant HLA. Ex vivo responses were dominated by HLA-C-restricted CMV-specific TCR beta clonotypes.

TCRdb re-analysed the reads in MiXCR, keeping a single row per CDR3 protein. Of about 500,000 distinct CDR3 sequences in the sample, roughly 34% were seen once. Sequenced material: cultured PBMCs, taken from culture after CMV antigen stimulation. The genes are TRBV10-3 and TRBJ2-1, with 7 bases identical to TRBD2. This clonotype was sampled from a human donor in good health (CMV status not recorded). Some clones in this sample may be carry-over from other donors' samples. In DNA form, the CDR3 reads TGTGCCATCAGTGAGTCCGGGACTATGTACAATGAGCAGTTCTTC. Translation gives CAISESGTMYNEQFF.